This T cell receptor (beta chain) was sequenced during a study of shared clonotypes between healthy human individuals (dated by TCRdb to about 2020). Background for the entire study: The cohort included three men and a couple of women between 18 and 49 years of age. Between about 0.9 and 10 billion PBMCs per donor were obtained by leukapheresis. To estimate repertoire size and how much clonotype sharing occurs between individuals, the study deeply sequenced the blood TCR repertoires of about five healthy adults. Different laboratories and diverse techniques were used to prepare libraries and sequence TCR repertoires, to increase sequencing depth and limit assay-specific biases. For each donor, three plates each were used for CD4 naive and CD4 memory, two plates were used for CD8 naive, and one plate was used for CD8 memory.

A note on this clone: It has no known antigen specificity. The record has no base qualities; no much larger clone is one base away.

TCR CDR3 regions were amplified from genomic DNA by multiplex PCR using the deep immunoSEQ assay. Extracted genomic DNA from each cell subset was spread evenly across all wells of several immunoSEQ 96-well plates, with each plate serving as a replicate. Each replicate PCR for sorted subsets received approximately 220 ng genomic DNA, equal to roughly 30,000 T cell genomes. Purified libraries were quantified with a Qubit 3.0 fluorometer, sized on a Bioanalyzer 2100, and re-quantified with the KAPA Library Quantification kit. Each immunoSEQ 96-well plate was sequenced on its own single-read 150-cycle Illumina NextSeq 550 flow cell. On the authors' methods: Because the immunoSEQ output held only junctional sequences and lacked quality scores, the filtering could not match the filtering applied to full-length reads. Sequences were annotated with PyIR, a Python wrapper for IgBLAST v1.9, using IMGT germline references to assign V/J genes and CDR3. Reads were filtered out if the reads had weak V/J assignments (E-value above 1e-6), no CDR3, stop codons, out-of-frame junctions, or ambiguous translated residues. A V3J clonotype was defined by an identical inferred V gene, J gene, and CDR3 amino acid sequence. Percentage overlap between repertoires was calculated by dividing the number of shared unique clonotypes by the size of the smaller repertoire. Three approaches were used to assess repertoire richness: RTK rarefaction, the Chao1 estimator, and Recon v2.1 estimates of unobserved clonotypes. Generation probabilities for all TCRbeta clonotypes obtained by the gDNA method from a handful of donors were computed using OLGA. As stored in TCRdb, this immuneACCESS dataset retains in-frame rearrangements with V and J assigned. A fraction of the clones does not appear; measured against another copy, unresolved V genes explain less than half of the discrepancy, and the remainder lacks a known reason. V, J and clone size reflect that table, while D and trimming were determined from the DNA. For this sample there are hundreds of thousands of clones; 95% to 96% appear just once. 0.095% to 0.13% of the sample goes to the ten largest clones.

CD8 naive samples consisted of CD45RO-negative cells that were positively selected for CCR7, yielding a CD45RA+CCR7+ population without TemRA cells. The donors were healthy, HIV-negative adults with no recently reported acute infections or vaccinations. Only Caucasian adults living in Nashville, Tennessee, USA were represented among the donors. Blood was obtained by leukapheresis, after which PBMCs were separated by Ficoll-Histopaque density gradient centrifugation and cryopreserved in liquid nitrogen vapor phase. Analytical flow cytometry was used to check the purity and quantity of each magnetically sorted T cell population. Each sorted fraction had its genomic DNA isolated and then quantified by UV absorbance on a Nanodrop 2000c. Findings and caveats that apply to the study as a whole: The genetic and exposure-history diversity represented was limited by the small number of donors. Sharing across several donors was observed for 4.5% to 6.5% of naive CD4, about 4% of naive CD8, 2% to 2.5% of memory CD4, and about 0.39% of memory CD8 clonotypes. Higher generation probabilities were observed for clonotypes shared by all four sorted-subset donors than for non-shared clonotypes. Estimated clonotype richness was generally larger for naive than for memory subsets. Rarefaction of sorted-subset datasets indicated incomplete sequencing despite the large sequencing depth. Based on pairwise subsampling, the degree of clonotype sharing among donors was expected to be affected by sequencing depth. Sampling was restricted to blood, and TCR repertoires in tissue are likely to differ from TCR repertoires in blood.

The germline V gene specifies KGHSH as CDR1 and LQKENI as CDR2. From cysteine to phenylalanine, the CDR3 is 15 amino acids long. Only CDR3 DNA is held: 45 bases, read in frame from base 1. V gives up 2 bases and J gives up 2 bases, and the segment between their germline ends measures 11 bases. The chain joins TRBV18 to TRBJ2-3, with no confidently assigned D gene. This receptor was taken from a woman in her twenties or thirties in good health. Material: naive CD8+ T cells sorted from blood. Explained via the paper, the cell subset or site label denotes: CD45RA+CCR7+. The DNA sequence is TGTGCCAGCTCACCATTGCTAGAAGACACAGATACGCAGTATTTT. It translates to CASSPLLEDTDTQYF.